This T cell receptor (beta chain) was sequenced in a study of cytomegalovirus exposure and HLA in healthy donors. The PCR employed 60 Vbeta primers together with 13 Jbeta primers. The assay was immunoSEQ multiplex PCR, and TCRdb's table has in-frame clones only and misses some. The table lists roughly 100,000 clones, around four fifths of them singletons. This clone showed up just once. Unmatched junction bases numbered 5, after V lost 5 bases and J lost 4 bases. The CDR3 covers 16 residues. Germline-derived CDR1 and CDR2 are SGHTA and FQGNSA. This clonotype was obtained from a man aged 35 to 55 in good health and CMV-seropositive. The chain joins TRBV7-2 to TRBJ2-3, with 14 bases fitting TRBD2. Sequencing used PBMCs. CDR3 residues: CASSTGLAGDADTQYF. The CDR3, as DNA: TGTGCCAGCAGCACGGGACTAGCGGGAGACGCAGATACGCAGTATTTT.